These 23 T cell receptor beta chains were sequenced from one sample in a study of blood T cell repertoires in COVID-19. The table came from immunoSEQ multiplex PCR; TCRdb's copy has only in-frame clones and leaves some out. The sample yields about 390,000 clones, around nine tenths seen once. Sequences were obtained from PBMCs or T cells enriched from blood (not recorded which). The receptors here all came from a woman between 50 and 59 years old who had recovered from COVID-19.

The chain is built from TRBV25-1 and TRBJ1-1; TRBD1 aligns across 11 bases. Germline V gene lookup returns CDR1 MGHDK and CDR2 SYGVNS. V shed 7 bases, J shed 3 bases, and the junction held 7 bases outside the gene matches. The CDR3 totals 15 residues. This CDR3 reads CASTRTGGSHTEAFF. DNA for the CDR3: TGTGCCAGCACTCGGACAGGGGGCTCTCACACTGAAGCTTTCTTT.

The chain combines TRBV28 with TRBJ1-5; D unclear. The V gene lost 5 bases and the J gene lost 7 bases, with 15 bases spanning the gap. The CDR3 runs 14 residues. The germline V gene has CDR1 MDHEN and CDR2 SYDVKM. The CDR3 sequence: CASSPSHTEQPQHF. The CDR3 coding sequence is TGTGCCAGCAGTCCATCCCATACGGAGCAGCCCCAGCATTTT.

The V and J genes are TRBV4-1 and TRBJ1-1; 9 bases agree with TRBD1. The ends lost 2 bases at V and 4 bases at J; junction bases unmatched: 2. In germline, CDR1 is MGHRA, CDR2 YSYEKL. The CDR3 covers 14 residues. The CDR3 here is CASSQLGQGTEAFF. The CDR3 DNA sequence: TGCGCCAGCAGCCAACTGGGACAGGGCACTGAAGCTTTCTTT.

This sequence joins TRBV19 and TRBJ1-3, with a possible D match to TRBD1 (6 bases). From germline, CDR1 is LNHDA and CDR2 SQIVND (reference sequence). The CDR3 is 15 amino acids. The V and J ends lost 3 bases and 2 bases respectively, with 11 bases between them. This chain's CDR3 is CASSMAQGTGNTIYF. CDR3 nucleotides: TGTGCCAGTAGTATGGCACAGGGTACTGGAAACACCATATATTTT.

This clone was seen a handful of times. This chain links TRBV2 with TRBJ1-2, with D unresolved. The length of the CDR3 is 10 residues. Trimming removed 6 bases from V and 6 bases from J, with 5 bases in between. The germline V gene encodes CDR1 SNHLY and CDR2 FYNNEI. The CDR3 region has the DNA TGTGCCAGCAGAATTAATGGCTACACCTTC. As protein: CASRINGYTF.

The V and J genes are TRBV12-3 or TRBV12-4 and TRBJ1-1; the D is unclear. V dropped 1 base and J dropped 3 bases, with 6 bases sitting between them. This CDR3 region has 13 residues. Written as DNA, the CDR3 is TGTGCCAGCAGTTTAGGTCCGTACACTGAAGCTTTCTTT. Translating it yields CASSLGPYTEAFF.

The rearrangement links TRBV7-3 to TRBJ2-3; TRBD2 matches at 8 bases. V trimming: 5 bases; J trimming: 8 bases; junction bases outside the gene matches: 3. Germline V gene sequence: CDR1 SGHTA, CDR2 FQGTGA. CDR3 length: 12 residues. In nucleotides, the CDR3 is TGTGCCAGCAGCATTAGCGGGGCTACGCAGTATTTT. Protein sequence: CASSISGATQYF.

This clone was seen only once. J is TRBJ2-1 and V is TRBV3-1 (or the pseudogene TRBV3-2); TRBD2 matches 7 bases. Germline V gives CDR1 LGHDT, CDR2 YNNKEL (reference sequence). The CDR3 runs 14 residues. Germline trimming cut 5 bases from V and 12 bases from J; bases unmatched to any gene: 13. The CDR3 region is CASSKGLGGGWQFF. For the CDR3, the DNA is TGTGCCAGCAGCAAGGGCTTGGGGGGGGGATGGCAGTTCTTC.

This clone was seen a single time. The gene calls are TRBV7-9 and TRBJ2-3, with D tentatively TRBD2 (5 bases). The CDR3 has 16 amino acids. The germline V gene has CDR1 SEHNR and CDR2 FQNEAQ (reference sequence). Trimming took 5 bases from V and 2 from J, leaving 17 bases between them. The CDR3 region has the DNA TGTGCCAGCAGCCCCGGGATCTACACCGTCACAGATACGCAGTATTTT. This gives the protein CASSPGIYTVTDTQYF.

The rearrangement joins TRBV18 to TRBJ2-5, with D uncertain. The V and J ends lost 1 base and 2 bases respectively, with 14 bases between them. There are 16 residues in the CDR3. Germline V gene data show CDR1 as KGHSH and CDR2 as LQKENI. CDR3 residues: CASSPRVGSGQETQYF. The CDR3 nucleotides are TGTGCCAGCTCACCACGCGTCGGTTCAGGTCAAGAGACCCAGTACTTC. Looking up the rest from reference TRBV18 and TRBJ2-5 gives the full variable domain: NAGVMQNPRHLVRRRGQEARLRCSPMKGHSHVYWYRQLPEEGLKFMVYLQKENIIDESGMPKERFSAEFPKEGPSILRIQQVVRGDSAAYFCASSPRVGSGQETQYFGPGTRLLVL.

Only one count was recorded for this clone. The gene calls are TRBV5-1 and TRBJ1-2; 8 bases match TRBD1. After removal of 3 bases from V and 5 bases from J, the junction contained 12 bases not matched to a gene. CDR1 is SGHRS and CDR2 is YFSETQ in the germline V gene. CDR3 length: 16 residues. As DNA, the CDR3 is TGCGCCAGCAGCTCGACAGGGGTTAACTCTATTTATGGCTACACCTTC. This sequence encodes CASSSTGVNSIYGYTF.

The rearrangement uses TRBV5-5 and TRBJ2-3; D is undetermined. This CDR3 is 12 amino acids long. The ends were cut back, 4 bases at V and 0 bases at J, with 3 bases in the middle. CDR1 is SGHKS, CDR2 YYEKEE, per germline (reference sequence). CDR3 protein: CASSPSTDTQYF. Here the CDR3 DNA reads TGTGCCAGCAGCCCAAGCACAGATACGCAGTATTTT.

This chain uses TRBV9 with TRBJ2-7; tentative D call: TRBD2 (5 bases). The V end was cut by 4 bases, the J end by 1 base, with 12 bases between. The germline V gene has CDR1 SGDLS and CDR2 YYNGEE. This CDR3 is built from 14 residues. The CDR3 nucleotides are TGTGCCAGCAGCCCCCGCCGGGAATCCTACGAGCAGTACTTC. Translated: CASSPRRESYEQYF.

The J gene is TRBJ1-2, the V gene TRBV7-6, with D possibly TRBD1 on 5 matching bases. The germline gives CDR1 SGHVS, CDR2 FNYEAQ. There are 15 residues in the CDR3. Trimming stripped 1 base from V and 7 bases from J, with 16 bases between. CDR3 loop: CASSLESDSVSGYTF. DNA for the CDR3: TGTGCCAGCAGCTTAGAGTCAGACAGTGTTAGTGGCTACACCTTC.

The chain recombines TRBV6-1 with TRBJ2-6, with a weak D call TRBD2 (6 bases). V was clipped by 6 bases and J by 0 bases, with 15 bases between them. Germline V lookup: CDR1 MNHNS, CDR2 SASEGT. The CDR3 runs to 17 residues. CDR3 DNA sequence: TGTGCCAGCAGAGAACGGGACTTTCGCTCTGGGGCCAACGTCCTGACTTTC. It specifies CASRERDFRSGANVLTF.

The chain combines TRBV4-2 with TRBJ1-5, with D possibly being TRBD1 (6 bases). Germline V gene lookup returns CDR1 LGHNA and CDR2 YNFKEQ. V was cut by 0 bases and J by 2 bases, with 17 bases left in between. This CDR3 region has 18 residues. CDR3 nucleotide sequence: TGTGCCAGCAGCCAAGATCCCCCCAGGGGAGCGCGCAATCAGCCCCAGCATTTT. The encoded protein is CASSQDPPRGARNQPQHF.

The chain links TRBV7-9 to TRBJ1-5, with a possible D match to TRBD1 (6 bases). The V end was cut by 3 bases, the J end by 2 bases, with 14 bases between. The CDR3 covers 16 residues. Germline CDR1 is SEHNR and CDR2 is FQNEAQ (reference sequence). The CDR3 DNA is TGTGCCAGCAGCTTTTCGGCAGGGGAACGCAATCAGCCCCAGCATTTT. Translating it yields CASSFSAGERNQPQHF.

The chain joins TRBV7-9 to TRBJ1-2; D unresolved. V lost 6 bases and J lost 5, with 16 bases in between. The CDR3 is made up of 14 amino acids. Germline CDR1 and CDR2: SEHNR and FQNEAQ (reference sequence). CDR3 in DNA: TGTGCCAGCAGTCCCCCTTGGATCGGGTATGGCTACACCTTC. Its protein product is CASSPPWIGYGYTF.

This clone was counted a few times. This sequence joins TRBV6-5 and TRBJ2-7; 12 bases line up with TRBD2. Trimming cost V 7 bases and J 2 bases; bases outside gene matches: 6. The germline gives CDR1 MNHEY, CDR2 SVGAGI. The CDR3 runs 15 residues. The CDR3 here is CASIATSGGPYEQYF. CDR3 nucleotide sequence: TGTGCCAGCATTGCGACTAGCGGGGGCCCCTACGAGCAGTACTTC.

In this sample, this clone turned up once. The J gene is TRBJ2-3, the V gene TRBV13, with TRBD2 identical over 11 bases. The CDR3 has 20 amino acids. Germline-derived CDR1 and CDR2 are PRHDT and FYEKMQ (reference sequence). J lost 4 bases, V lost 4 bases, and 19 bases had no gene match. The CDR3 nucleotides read TGTGCCAGCAGCTCCCAAATGGTCCTAGCGGGGGGCTCGGGGCCAGATACGCAGTATTTT. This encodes CASSSQMVLAGGSGPDTQYF. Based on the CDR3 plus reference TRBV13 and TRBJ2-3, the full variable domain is AAGVIQSPRHLIKEKRETATLKCYPIPRHDTVYWYQQGPGQDPQFLISFYEKMQSDKGSIPDRFSAQQFSDYHSELNMSSLELGDSALYFCASSSQMVLAGGSGPDTQYFGPGTRLTVL.

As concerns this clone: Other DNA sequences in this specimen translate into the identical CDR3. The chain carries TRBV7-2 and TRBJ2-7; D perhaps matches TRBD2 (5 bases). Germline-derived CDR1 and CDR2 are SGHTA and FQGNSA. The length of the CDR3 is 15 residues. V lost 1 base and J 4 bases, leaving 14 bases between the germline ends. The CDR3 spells CASSLVLGGGYEQYF. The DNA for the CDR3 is TGTGCCAGCAGCTTAGTTCTTGGTGGAGGTTACGAGCAGTACTTC.

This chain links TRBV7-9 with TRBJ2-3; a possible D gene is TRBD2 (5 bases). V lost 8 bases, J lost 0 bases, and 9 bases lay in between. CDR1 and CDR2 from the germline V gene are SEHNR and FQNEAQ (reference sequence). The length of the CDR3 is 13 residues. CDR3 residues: CASERTSTDTQYF. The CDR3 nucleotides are TGTGCCAGCGAGAGGACTAGCACAGATACGCAGTATTTT.

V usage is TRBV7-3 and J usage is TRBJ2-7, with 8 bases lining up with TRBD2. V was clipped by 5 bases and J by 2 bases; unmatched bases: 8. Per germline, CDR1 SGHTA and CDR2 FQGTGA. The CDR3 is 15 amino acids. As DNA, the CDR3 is TGTGCCAGCAGCCCCGGGGGGCGGGGGGCCTACGAGCAGTACTTC. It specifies CASSPGGRGAYEQYF.